This T cell receptor (beta chain) came from a study of cytomegalovirus exposure and HLA in healthy donors (dated by TCRdb to 2015 to 2018). Regarding the study in general: In an earlier analysis of 450 to 750 of the donors, around 300 Gb of sequence data and 100 million or so unique TCR beta sequences from about 190 million T cells were reported. An early release that covered about 640 HLA-typed donors contained around 300 gigabases of sequencing data and roughly 84 million unique TCR sequences. Of the roughly 400 genotyped donors, 75% to 85% were placed in the genetic ancestry cluster associated with self-reported Caucasian donors. The study was designed to test whether signatures of past pathogen exposure could be identified by cataloging public T cell receptors. Using immunosequencing, the study profiled T cell repertoires from around 670 subjects and related those repertoires to cytomegalovirus serostatus. In addition to the first cohort of approximately 670 subjects, a separate validation cohort of around 110 different subjects was used. High-throughput TCR immunosequencing, statistical association of individual TCRs with disease status, and machine learning were combined to predict cytomegalovirus infection status. In a later analysis, previously published TCR beta repertoires from 666 donors were re-analyzed and high-resolution HLA genotyping was added so that TCR occurrence patterns could be studied. The later analysis used no new phenotypic data to find candidate immune exposures, relying instead on TCR beta sequences and their occurrence across donors. An earlier analysis of roughly 580 of the donors used high-throughput TCR beta sequencing to judge whether each TCR beta V gene segment behaved as functional or pseudogenic. Donor age, sex, ethnicity and CMV serostatus were collected together with the repertoire data. A later genetic analysis used genome-wide SNP genotypes for about three fifths of the 666 donors, treating that subset as a discovery cohort. Every discovery cohort repertoire had been produced on one sequencing platform. Class I and class II HLA loci were covered by the typing at four-digit resolution. The number of typed donors differed by locus: about 620-640 for A, B, C, DRB1 and DQB1; roughly 510 for DQA1; 606 for DPA1; and some 430 for DPB1. Several DR-DQ haplotypes were handled as single units for association and clustering, since linkage in the cohort was strong. Among roughly 400 genotyped donors of the cohort, an average of approximately 240,000 unique TCR beta nucleotide sequences were sequenced per donor, about a sixth of them non-productive. Study-level results and caveats: While some public TCRs were present in many individuals, most TCR sequences turned up only very rarely across donors. When HLA alleles, especially DR and DQ, strongly co-occurred, attributing TCR associations to individual alleles was difficult. Because counts were too low, seventeen rarely observed V segments, including chromosome 9 orphons, were excluded from the earlier analysis of several hundred of the donors. Three of the identified cytomegalovirus-associated TCR beta chains were confirmed in vitro to be specific for cytomegalovirus antigens. Some IMGT-functional V segments, including TRBV6-2 and TRBV6-3, could not be told apart with the 87-base-pair reads, so those segments were excluded. A further reported finding was that TCR beta sequences accurately predicted the HLA-A and HLA-B alleles for most subjects in the first cohort. An association between a missense DCLRE1C variant and V-gene and J-gene trimming of TCR beta chains was found in a later genetic analysis and replicated in an independent cohort. Roughly uniform sequencing depth across donors was assumed in presence/absence analyses, although this assumption may not hold. The authors suggested that the approach could potentially be extended to other disease states and immunological phenotypes. Most CMV-associated TCR beta chains appeared to be HLA-restricted in a later analysis, and the HLA associations seemed to be driven largely by CMV exposure. In a later analysis, HLA-associated TCR beta chains showed more clonal expansion and lower generation probabilities than non-associated chains that were equally common. The only immune exposure information available for the cohort was CMV serostatus. In a later genetic analysis, fewer N-insertions in productive TCRs were reported among donors in an Asian-associated ancestry cluster than the roughly 700-donor mean. The classifier was reported to diagnose cytomegalovirus status with high specificity and sensitivity in both the original cohort and the validation cohort. Correlated functional status among segregating V segments might be attributable to linkage disequilibrium, but an unknown experimental factor could not be ruled out. HLA typing was unavailable for some donors at each locus, so association tests used only the typed subset. This cohort had only TCR beta chains sequenced, and the lack of alpha or paired-chain data limited which features could be detected. The study listed approximately 160 TCR beta chains as associated with cytomegalovirus. A cluster of highly shared sequence variants was judged likely to be a technical artifact of the sequencing pipeline. An earlier analysis of 587 of the donors showed that most TCR beta V segments appeared in productive rearrangements either about 87% or about 30% of the time, which broadly matched IMGT annotations. A later analysis reported that several top co-occurrence clusters appeared linked to parvovirus B19, influenza, CMV and Epstein-Barr virus. In a later analysis, the rate of TCR association differed among HLA loci, with DRB1 alleles having the most associated TCRs and HLA-C alleles having the fewest. A later analysis associated 15,000 or so TCR beta sequences with specific HLA alleles at a false discovery rate of 0.05.

The junction carries 10 bases between V and J, which are trimmed by 5 bases and 4 bases respectively. Via the germline V gene, CDR1 is SNHLY and CDR2 FYNNEI. Inclusive of the bounding cysteine and phenylalanine, the CDR3 is 13 residues long. Left in the record is the CDR3 DNA by itself, 39 bases read in frame from the first base. The library was built by means of the immunoSEQ multiplex PCR assay. For the multiplex PCR, a mixture combining 60 forward primers for TCR Vbeta segments and 13 reverse primers for TCR Jbeta segments was used. The CDR3 region of rearranged TCR beta genes was amplified from genomic DNA by a multiplex PCR assay. The amplified TCR beta libraries were sequenced on the Illumina HiSeq System as 87-base-pair reads. Per the original workflow: A later analysis counted approximately 84 million unique TCR beta chains across the 700 or so repertoires, and some 11 million of these chains were shared by at least two donors. A nearest-neighbor algorithm error-corrected the raw reads and collapsed the reads into unique sequences, merging closely related sequences to remove PCR and sequencing errors. Alignment of CDR3 sequences to IMGT reference sequences was used to assign V, D and J gene segments. For a sequence to be retained, at least a six-nucleotide match to both a V gene segment and a J gene segment was required. A rearrangement was called productive if the CDR3 had no stop codons and remained in frame with V and J, and every other rearrangement was called non-productive. Following IMGT convention, CDR3 was defined as the stretch from the second conserved V-encoded cysteine to the conserved J-encoded phenylalanine. The earlier analysis of 450 to 750 of the donors excluded any sequence lacking an unambiguous match to a single V gene segment. An earlier analysis of 587 of the donors classified V segments as functional when productive rearrangements were above 56.7% and as segregating when the standard deviation between donors was above 5%. To diagnose cytomegalovirus status from the catalog of TCR beta chain sequences, a statistical classification framework was built. In a later analysis, V and J genes were assigned by comparing TCR nucleotide sequences against IMGT/GENE-DB human TR gene sequences. Using the TCRdist pipeline, a later analysis assigned CDR3 sequences along with most-parsimonious VDJ recombination scenarios. In a later analysis, each TCR beta chain was defined by its CDR3 amino acid sequence together with its V-gene family, and reads lacking a unique V-gene family were excluded. As a way to deal with suspected cross-contamination and a sequencing artifact, a later analysis dropped hundreds of nucleotide sequences that were highly shared and had low generation probability. In a later analysis, a clonal expansion index for each public chain was calculated from normalized within-repertoire ranks of inferred template counts. In a later analysis, generation probabilities were computed using a VDJ recombination model fitted to out-of-frame rearrangements, and the results were checked against IGoR. Hypergeometric tests were used in a later analysis to score TCR-TCR, TCR-HLA and TCR-CMV co-occurrence, with a repertoire-size bias correction applied to the TCR pairs. To estimate false discovery rates, a later analysis permuted the HLA or CMV assignments 20 times. In a later analysis, co-occurring TCRs were grouped using DBSCAN, and TCRdist sequence similarity was added for clustering within HLA-allele-positive subsets. Repertoires with fewer than 30,000 or more than 120,000 public chains were left out of co-occurrence clustering, as were about 5 repertoires with anomalous nucleotide sharing. TCRdb took over this immuneACCESS table, retaining in-frame rearrangements with V and J assigned. Such tables are incomplete; in checked studies, under half of the missing clones stem from an unresolved V gene, and the remainder is unexplained. For V, J and clone size, that table is used; D and trimming come from the DNA. The sample table lists around 210,000 clones, about 88% of them with a count of one. The ten largest clones represent 0.2% to 0.25% of the sample.

A remark on this clone: Its cognate antigen has yet to be identified. The input lacks base qualities; no much larger clone sits a single base away.

The cohort comprised around 700 healthy bone marrow donors. Cohort members were all nominally healthy when sampled, although unrecorded immune exposures were likely present. The donor tested CMV seronegative, placing the donor among the 350 to 400 seronegative members of the cohort. Every donor gave a peripheral blood sample, and the peripheral blood mononuclear cells from that sample were used for TCR beta sequencing. Genomic DNA was extracted from the blood cell samples with the Qiagen DNeasy Blood Extraction Kit. The clonotype was recovered from a girl aged 2 to 9 in good health and CMV-seronegative. This sequence uses TRBV2 and TRBJ2-3; too little of a D gene remains to name it. Sequenced input: PBMCs. For the CDR3, the sequence is CASSSPTADTQYF. The sequence in DNA is TGTGCCAGCAGTTCCCCGACTGCAGATACGCAGTATTTT.